The rows below give T cell receptor beta chains drawn from one sample of a study of T cells in Graves' hyperthyroidism and ophthalmopathy. From the multiplex PCR reads, TCRdb called clonotypes with MiXCR, one entry per CDR3 protein. The sample contains some 360,000 distinct CDR3 sequences, less than 20% of which appear only once. The sample comprised blood. These receptors were taken from a woman in her thirties or forties with Graves' ophthalmopathy. CDR3s include the opening cysteine and the closing phenylalanine or tryptophan. The order of the fields is V gene, J gene, clone size, D gene, CDR3 protein, CDR3 DNA. D genes are given only for firm matches. Clone size appears in some rows only: once, few, many, or a class for an expanded clone.

>TRBV20-1|TRBJ1-2|many|-
CSARDGVTNYGYTF
TGCAGTGCTAGAGATGGAGTTACTAACTATGGCTACACCTTC
>TRBV4-1|TRBJ2-7|many|-
CASSQDASSGQYF
TGCGCCAGCAGCCAAGACGCGAGCTCGGGACAGTACTTC
>TRBV5-1|TRBJ1-1|-|-
CASSLEGESGAFF
TGCGCCAGCAGCTTGGAGGGCGAATCTGGGGCTTTCTTT
>TRBV29-1|TRBJ2-5|many|-
CSVAWGNQETQYF
TGCAGCGTTGCGTGGGGGAATCAAGAGACCCAGTACTTC
>TRBV12-3/TRBV12-4|TRBJ2-5|many|-
CASSRQRAPPETQYF
TGTGCCAGCAGCCGCCAGCGGGCCCCCCCCGAGACCCAGTACTTC
>TRBV11-2|TRBJ2-5|-|TRBD2
CASSPGLAGDQETQYF
TGTGCCAGCAGTCCCGGACTAGCGGGAGATCAAGAGACCCAGTACTTC
>TRBV29-1|TRBJ1-1|many|-
CSVEDLSPDRTNTEAFF
TGCAGCGTTGAAGATCTTTCCCCTGACAGGACAAACACTGAAGCTTTCTTT
>TRBV28|TRBJ2-7|many|TRBD2
CASSLETGTRTYEQYF
TGTGCCAGCAGTCTTGAGACCGGGACTAGGACCTACGAGCAGTACTTC
>TRBV6-2/TRBV6-3|TRBJ1-2|-|TRBD1
CASSSDRGADYGYTF
TGTGCCAGCAGTTCCGACAGGGGCGCGGACTATGGCTACACCTTC
>TRBV20-1|TRBJ1-5|many|TRBD1
CSARDRDRGLLNQPQHF
TGCAGTGCTAGGGACCGGGACAGGGGGCTACTTAATCAGCCCCAGCATTTT